One sample yielded the 9 T cell receptor beta chains listed below, sequenced in a study of blood T cell repertoires in COVID-19. Clones were sequenced by immunoSEQ multiplex PCR, and TCRdb holds only the in-frame ones, with some missing. The sample holds 130,000 or so clones, around 80% seen once. The specimen sequenced was peripheral blood. The receptor source for this set is a man aged 60 to 69 with active or convalescent COVID-19.

The chain couples TRBV28 to TRBJ1-2; TRBD1 might be the D (5 bases). Germline assignment: CDR1 MDHEN and CDR2 SYDVKM. V was shortened by 3 bases and J by 0 bases, with 11 bases between the two germline ends. The CDR3 extends over 15 amino acids. The CDR3 spells CASSFPQGSNYGYTF. For the CDR3, the DNA is TGTGCCAGCAGTTTTCCTCAGGGATCTAACTATGGCTACACCTTC.

The chain recombines TRBV29-1 with TRBJ2-7, with D tentatively TRBD2 (6 bases). The CDR3 sequence is 15 residues long. Germline CDR1 SQVTM, CDR2 ANQGSEA. V was trimmed by 6 bases and J by 0 bases, leaving 18 bases between them. CDR3: CSVSLLAAASYEQYF. The CDR3 DNA reads TGCAGCGTCTCGCTACTAGCTGCCGCCTCCTACGAGCAGTACTTC.

The chain uses TRBV9 and TRBJ2-1; D is unclear. The CDR3 is 15 amino acids. The germline gives CDR1 SGDLS, CDR2 YYNGEE. With 0 bases removed from V and 2 bases from J, the gap between germline ends came to 9 bases. The CDR3 sequence is CASSVGSQPYNEQFF. Written as DNA, the CDR3 is TGTGCCAGCAGCGTAGGTAGCCAGCCCTACAATGAGCAGTTCTTC.

This clone has a handful of counts. The V gene is TRBV19, the J gene TRBJ2-5; 8 positions agree with TRBD1. The CDR3 is made up of 13 amino acids. The ends lost 5 bases at V and 4 bases at J; junction bases unmatched: 3. CDR1 is LNHDA, CDR2 SQIVND, per germline (reference sequence). CDR3 sequence (DNA): TGTGCCAGTAGTCTCGGACAGGGAGAGACCCAGTACTTC. It codes for CASSLGQGETQYF.

This clone was observed once. Relative to the germline gene, one junction end is altered; a read error may explain this. The J gene is TRBJ1-4, the V gene TRBV3-1 (or the pseudogene TRBV3-2); 10 bases map to TRBD1. Germline V gene data show CDR1 as LGHDT and CDR2 as YNNKEL (reference sequence). This CDR3 comprises 16 residues. CDR3 sequence reads: CASSQEGGQGSQKLFF. CDR3 DNA: TGTGCCAGCAGTCAAGAAGGGGGACAGGGGTCGCAAAAACTGTTTTTT.

The sample holds a few counts of this clone. The chain couples TRBV2 to TRBJ2-5; 7 bases line up with TRBD2. Germline-derived CDR1 and CDR2 are SNHLY and FYNNEI. After removal of 6 bases from V and 5 bases from J, the junction contained 0 bases not matched to a gene. CDR3 length equals 11 residues. CDR3 residues: CASRGGETQYF. The CDR3 coding sequence is TGTGCCAGCAGGGGGGGGGAGACCCAGTACTTC.

V is TRBV11-2 and J is TRBJ2-5; possibly TRBD1 for D (6 bases). The ends were cut back, 2 bases at V and 4 bases at J, with 14 bases in the middle. The CDR3 runs to 15 residues. CDR1 SGHAT and CDR2 FQNNGV come from the germline V gene. The chain's CDR3 is CASSLWDNPGETQYF. The DNA for the CDR3 is TGTGCCAGCAGCTTATGGGACAACCCGGGAGAGACCCAGTACTTC.

The genes are TRBV29-1 and TRBJ1-1, with D unresolved. From germline, CDR1 is SQVTM and CDR2 ANQGSEA. CDR3 size: 13 residues. With 3 bases removed from V and 0 bases from J, the gap between germline ends came to 8 bases. DNA of the CDR3: TGCAGCGTTGAGGCCAACATGAACACTGAAGCTTTCTTT. Amino acids: CSVEANMNTEAFF.

This clone appeared once. This sequence joins TRBV7-9 and TRBJ1-6, with TRBD1 matching 8 bases. The CDR3 has 15 residues. V shed 5 bases and J 6 bases; nucleotides not matched to a gene: 6. Germline CDR1 SEHNR, CDR2 FQNEAQ (reference sequence). CDR3 amino acids: CASSLPQGGNSPLHF. The CDR3 DNA sequence: TGTGCCAGCAGCCTACCACAGGGGGGTAATTCACCCCTCCACTTT.